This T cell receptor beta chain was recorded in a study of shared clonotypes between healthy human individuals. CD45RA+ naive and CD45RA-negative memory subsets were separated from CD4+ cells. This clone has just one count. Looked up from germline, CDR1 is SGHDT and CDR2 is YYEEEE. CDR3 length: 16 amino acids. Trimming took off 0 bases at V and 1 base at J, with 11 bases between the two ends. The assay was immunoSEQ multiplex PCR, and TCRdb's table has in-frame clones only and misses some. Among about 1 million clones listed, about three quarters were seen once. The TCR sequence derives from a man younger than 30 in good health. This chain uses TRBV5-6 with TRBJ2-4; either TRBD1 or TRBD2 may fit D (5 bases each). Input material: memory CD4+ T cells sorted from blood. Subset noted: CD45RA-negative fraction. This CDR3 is CASSLVNGGAKNIQYF. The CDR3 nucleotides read TGTGCCAGCAGCTTGGTCAATGGGGGTGCCAAAAACATTCAGTACTTC.